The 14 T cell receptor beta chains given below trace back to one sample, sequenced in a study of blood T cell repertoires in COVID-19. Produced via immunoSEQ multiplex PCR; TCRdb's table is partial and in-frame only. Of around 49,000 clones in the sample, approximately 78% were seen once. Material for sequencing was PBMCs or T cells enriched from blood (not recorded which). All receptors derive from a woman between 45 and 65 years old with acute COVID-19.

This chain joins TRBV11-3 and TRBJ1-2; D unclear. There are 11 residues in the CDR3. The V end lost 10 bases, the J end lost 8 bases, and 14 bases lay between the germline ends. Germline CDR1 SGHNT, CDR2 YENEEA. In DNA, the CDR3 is TGTGCCACAGGTCATGGAGGAGGCTACACCTTC. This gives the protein CATGHGGGYTF.

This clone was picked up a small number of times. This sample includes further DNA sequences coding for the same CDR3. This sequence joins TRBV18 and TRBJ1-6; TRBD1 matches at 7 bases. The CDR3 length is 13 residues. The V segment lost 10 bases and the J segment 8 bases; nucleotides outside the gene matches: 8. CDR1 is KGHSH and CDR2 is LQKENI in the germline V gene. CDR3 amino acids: CATSGTEDSPLHF. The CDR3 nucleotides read TGTGCCACCTCCGGGACAGAGGATTCACCCCTCCACTTT.

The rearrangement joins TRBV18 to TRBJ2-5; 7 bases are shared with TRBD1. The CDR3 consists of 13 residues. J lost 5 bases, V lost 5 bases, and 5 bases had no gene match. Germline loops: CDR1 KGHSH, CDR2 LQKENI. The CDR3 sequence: CASSKTGKETQYF. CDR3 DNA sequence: TGTGCCAGCTCAAAGACAGGGAAGGAGACCCAGTACTTC.

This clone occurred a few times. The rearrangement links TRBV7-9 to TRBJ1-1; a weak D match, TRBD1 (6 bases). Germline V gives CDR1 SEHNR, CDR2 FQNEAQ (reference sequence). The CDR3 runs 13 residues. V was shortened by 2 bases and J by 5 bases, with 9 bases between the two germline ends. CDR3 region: CASSLRDRTEAFF. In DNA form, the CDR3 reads TGTGCCAGCAGCTTAAGAGACAGGACTGAAGCTTTCTTT.

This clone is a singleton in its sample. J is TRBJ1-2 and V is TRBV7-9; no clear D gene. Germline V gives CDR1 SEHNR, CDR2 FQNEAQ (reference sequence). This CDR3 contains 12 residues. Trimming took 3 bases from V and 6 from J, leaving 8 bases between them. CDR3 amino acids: CASSFSGDGYTF. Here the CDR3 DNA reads TGTGCCAGCAGCTTCTCAGGCGATGGCTACACCTTC.

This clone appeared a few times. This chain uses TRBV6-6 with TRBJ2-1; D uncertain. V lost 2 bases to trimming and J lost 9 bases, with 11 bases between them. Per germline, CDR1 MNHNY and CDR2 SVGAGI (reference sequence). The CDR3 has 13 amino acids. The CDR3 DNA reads TGTGCCAGCAGTTACGGATCGTCGGGTGAGCAGTTCTTC. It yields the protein CASSYGSSGEQFF.

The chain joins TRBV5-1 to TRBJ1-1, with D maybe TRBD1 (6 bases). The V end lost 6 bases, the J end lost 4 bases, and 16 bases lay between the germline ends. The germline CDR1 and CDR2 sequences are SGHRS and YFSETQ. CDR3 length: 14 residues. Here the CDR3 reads CASNTGGRSTEAFF. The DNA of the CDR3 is TGCGCCAGCAACACCGGGGGGCGCAGCACTGAAGCTTTCTTT.

The CDR3 reads CASSRGGSQETQYF. The CDR3 bases are TGTGCCAGCAGCCGAGGAGGGAGCCAAGAGACCCAGTACTTC. The chain uses TRBV28 and TRBJ2-5; maybe TRBD2 (6 bases). V lost 6 bases and J lost 1, with 12 bases in between. Germline V gene sequence: CDR1 MDHEN, CDR2 SYDVKM. There are 14 residues in the CDR3. Complete variable domain (other parts from reference TRBV28 and TRBJ2-5): DVKVTQSSRYLVKRTGEKVFLECVQDMDHENMFWYRQDPGLGLRLIYFSYDVKMKEKGDIPEGYSVSREKKERFSLILESASTNQTSMYLCASSRGGSQETQYFGPGTRLLVL.

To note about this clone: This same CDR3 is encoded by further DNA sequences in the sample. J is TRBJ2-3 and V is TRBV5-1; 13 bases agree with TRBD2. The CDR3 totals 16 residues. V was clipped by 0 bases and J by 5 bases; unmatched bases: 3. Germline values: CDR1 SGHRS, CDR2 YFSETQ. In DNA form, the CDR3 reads TGCGCCAGCAGCTTGGGACTAGCGGGGGGACAAGATACGCAGTATTTT. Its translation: CASSLGLAGGQDTQYF.

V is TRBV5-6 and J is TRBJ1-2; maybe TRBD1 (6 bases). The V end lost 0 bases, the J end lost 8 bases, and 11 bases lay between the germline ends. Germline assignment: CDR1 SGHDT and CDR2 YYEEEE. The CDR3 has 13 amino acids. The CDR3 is CASSLGGGLGYTF. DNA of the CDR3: TGTGCCAGCAGCTTGGGTGGGGGCTTGGGCTACACCTTC.

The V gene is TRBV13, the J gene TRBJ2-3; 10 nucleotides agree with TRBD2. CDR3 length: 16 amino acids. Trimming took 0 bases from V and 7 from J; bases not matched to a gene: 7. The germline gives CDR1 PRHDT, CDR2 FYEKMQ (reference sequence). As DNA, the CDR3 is TGTGCCAGCAGCTTAGGGGATAGCGGGGGGCGGTATACGCAGTATTTT. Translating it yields CASSLGDSGGRYTQYF. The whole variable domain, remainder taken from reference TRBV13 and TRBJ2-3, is AAGVIQSPRHLIKEKRETATLKCYPIPRHDTVYWYQQGPGQDPQFLISFYEKMQSDKGSIPDRFSAQQFSDYHSELNMSSLELGDSALYFCASSLGDSGGRYTQYFGPGTRLTVL.

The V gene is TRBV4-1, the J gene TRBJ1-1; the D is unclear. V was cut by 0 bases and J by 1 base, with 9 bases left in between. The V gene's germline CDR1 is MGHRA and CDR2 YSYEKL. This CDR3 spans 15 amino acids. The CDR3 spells CASSQDGTRNTEAFF. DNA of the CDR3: TGCGCCAGCAGCCAAGATGGTACCAGGAACACTGAAGCTTTCTTT.

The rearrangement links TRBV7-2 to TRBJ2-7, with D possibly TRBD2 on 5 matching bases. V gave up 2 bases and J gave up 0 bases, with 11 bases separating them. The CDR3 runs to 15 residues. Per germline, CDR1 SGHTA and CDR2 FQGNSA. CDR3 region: CASSLTGIGSYEQYF. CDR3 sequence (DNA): TGTGCCAGCAGCTTAACGGGAATAGGCTCCTACGAGCAGTACTTC.

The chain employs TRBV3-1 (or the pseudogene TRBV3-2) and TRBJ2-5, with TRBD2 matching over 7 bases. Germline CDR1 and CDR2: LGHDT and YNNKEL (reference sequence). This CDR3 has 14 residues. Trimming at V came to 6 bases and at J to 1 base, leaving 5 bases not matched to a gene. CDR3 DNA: TGTGCCAGCAGGGGGGGGGTAATCCAAGAGACCCAGTACTTC. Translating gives CASRGGVIQETQYF.